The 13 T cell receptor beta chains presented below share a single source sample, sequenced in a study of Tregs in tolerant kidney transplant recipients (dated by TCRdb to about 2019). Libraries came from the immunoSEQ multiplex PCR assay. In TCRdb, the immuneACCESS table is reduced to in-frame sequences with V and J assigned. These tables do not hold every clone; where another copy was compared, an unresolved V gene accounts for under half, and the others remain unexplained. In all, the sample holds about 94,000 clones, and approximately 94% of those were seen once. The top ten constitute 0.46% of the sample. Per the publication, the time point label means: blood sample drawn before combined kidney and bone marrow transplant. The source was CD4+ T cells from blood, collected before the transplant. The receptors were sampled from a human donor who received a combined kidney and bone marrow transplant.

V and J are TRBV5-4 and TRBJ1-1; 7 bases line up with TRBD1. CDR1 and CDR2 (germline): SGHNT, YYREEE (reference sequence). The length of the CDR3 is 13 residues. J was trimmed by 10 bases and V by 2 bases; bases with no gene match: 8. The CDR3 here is CASSFRDSEGAFF. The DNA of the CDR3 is TGTGCCAGCAGCTTCCGGGACAGTGAGGGAGCTTTCTTT.

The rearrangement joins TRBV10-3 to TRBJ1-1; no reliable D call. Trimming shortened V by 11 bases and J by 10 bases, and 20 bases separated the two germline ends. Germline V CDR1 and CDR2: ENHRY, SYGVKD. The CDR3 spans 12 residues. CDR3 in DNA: TGTGCCTGTTCCGAGGTTCCCCGCGGAGCTTTCTTT. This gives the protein CACSEVPRGAFF.

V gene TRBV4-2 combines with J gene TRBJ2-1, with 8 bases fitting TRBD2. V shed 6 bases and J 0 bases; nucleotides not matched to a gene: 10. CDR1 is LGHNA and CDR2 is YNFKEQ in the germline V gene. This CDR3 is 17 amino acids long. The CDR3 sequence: CASRGGREVSSYNEQFF. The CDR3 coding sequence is TGTGCCAGCAGGGGGGGGCGGGAGGTGAGCTCCTACAATGAGCAGTTCTTC.

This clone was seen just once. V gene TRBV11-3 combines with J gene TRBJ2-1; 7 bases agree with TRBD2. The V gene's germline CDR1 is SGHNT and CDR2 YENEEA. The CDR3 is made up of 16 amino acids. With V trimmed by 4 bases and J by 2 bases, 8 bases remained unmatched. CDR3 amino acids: CASSSSAGVTYNEQFF. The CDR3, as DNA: TGTGCCAGCAGCTCATCCGCGGGAGTCACCTACAATGAGCAGTTCTTC.

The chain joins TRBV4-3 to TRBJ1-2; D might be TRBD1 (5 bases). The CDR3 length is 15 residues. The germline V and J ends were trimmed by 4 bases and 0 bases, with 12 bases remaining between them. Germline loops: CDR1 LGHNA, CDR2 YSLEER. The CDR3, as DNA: TGCGCCAGCAGCCCGGTGACAGAAGCTAACTATGGCTACACCTTC. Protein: CASSPVTEANYGYTF.

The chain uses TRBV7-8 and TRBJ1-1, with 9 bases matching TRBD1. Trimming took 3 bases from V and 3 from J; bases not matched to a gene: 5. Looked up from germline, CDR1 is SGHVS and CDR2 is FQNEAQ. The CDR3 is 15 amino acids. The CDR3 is CASSLDRGRDTEAFF. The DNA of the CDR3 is TGTGCCAGCAGCTTGGACAGGGGTAGGGACACTGAAGCTTTCTTT.

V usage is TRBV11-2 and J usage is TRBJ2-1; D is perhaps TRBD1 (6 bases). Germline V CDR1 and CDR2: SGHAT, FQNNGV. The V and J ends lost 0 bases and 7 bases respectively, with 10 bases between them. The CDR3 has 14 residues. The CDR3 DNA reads TGTGCCAGCAGCTTAGAGGGGGCTGGGAATGAGCAGTTCTTC. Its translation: CASSLEGAGNEQFF.

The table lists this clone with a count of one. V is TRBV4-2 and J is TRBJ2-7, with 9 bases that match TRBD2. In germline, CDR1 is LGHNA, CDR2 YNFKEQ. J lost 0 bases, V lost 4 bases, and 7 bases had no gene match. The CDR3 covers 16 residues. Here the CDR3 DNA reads TGTGCCAGCAGCCGCGGGGGCGGGAGGGCCTCCTACGAGCAGTACTTC. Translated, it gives CASSRGGGRASYEQYF.

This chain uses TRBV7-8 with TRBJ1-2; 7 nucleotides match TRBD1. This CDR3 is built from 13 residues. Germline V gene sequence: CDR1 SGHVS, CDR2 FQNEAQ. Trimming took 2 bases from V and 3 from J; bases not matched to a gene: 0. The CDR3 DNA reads TGTGCCAGCAGCTTAACAGGGGACTATGGCTACACCTTC. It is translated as CASSLTGDYGYTF.

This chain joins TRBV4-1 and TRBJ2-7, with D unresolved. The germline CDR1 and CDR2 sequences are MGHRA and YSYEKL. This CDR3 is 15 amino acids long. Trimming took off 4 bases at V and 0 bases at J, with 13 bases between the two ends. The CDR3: CASSPHPFSSYEQYF. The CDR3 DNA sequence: TGCGCCAGCAGCCCTCACCCTTTCAGCTCCTACGAGCAGTACTTC.

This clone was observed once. The CDR3 region is CASSLGASSGNTIYF. For the CDR3, the DNA is TGTGCCAGCAGCTTAGGGGCAAGCTCTGGAAACACCATATATTTT. J is TRBJ1-3 and V is TRBV7-3; D might be TRBD1 (5 bases). V gave up 2 bases and J gave up 0 bases, with 8 bases separating them. Per the germline V gene, CDR1 is SGHTA and CDR2 is FQGTGA. This CDR3 has 15 amino acids. Looking up the rest from reference TRBV7-3 and TRBJ1-3 gives the full variable domain: GAGVSQTPSNKVTEKGKYVELRCDPISGHTALYWYRQSLGQGPEFLIYFQGTGAADDSGLPNDRFFAVRPEGSVSTLKIQRTERGDSAVYLCASSLGASSGNTIYFGEGSWLTVV.

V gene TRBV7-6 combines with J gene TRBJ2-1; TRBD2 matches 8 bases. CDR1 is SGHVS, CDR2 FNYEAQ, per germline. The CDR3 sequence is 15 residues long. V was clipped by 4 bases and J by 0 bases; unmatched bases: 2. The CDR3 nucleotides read TGTGCCAGCAGCTCGGGGGGGAGCTCCTACAATGAGCAGTTCTTC. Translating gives CASSSGGSSYNEQFF.

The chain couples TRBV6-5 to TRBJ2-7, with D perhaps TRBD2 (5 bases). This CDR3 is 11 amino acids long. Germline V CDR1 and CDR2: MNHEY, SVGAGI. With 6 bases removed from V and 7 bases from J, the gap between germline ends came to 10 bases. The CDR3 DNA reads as TGTGCCAGCAGCCGTGGGGAGGAGCAGTACTTC. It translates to CASSRGEEQYF.